The 2 T cell receptor beta chains given below trace back to one sample, sequenced in a study of OX40 agonist ivuxolimab in advanced cancers. Sequencing was performed with immunoSEQ multiplex PCR; in TCRdb, only in-frame clones are kept and a portion is missing. The sample carries tens of thousands of clones, around 86% recorded once. The specimen comprised CD4+ or CD8+ T cells sorted from blood, sampled in a trial of the OX40 agonist ivuxolimab. The source of these receptors is an adult with an advanced solid tumor such as melanoma, head and neck, liver or kidney cancer.

This chain links TRBV6-5 with TRBJ1-2, with 7 bases that match TRBD1. Per germline, CDR1 MNHEY and CDR2 SVGAGI. With 6 bases clipped from V and 8 bases from J, the junction kept 9 bases outside the gene matches. CDR3 length equals 13 residues. CDR3 sequence (DNA): TGTGCCAGCAGCCGCCGACAGGGATCAGGCTACACCTTC. Its translation is CASSRRQGSGYTF.

J is TRBJ2-5 and V is TRBV29-1; D is unclear. V was trimmed by 3 bases and J by 2 bases, leaving 4 bases between them. Germline V gene sequence: CDR1 SQVTM, CDR2 ANQGSEA. This CDR3 comprises 11 residues. The CDR3 nucleotides are TGCAGCGTTGAGGGTCAAGAGACCCAGTACTTC. Translating it yields CSVEGQETQYF. The full variable domain, in which reference TRBV29-1 and TRBJ2-5 provide the parts outside the CDR3, is SAVISQKPSRDICQRGTSLTIQCQVDSQVTMMFWYRQQPGQSLTLIATANQGSEATYESGFVIDKFPISRPNLTFSTLTVSNMSPEDSSIYLCSVEGQETQYFGPGTRLLVL.